This TCR beta chain was sequenced in a study of cytomegalovirus exposure and HLA in healthy donors. General study findings and limits: V- and J-gene trimming of TCR beta was linked (in a later analysis) to a missense DCLRE1C variant.

Vbeta (60) and Jbeta (13) primers were used in the PCR. Sequenced by immunoSEQ multiplex PCR; TCRdb stores in-frame clones only, minus some. The sample has about 200,000 clones, approximately 80% seen once. The J segment lost 7 bases and the V segment lost 3 bases, leaving 8 bases of the junction unmatched. Looked up from germline, CDR1 is SGHNT and CDR2 is YYREEE (reference sequence). The CDR3 is 14 amino acids. Worth noting for this clone: Antigen unknown.

Source material: PBMCs. The clonotype originates from a man in his forties or fifties in good health and CMV-seropositive. This chain joins TRBV5-4 and TRBJ1-2; 8 bases line up with TRBD1. The CDR3 protein is CASSSWQGASGYTF. Here the CDR3 DNA reads TGTGCCAGCAGCTCGTGGCAGGGGGCGTCTGGCTACACCTTC.